These 23 T cell receptor beta chains share one sample of origin, sequenced in a study of cytomegalovirus exposure and HLA in healthy donors (dated by TCRdb to the late 2010s). Library prep was done by the immunoSEQ multiplex PCR assay. Imported from immuneACCESS, the table was reduced by TCRdb to in-frame sequences with V and J called. These copies leave out some clones; in studies compared against another copy, an unresolved V gene accounts for under half, and the cause of the remainder is not known. The sample includes roughly 150,000 clones, with roughly 79% observed a single time. Clones ranked in the top ten supply 25% to 30% of the sample. Material for sequencing was PBMCs. These receptors were collected from a man aged 25 to 45 in good health and CMV-seropositive.

The V and J genes are TRBV2 and TRBJ1-1; D unclear. The CDR3 is 15 amino acids. Germline-derived CDR1 and CDR2 are SNHLY and FYNNEI. With 4 bases removed from V and 4 bases from J, the gap between germline ends came to 16 bases. Written as DNA, the CDR3 is TGTGCCAGCAGTGTGGGCGGACTCCTGTCCACTGAAGCTTTCTTT. Protein: CASSVGGLLSTEAFF.

This chain uses TRBV2 with TRBJ1-2; no clear D gene. This CDR3 comprises 12 residues. Trimming shortened V by 8 bases and J by 2 bases, and 9 bases separated the two germline ends. CDR1 SNHLY and CDR2 FYNNEI come from the germline V gene. The CDR3 DNA reads TGTGCCAGCGTTACGGGAAACTATGGCTACACCTTC. The encoded protein is CASVTGNYGYTF.

This chain joins TRBV4-1 and TRBJ1-2, with D unclear. This CDR3 region has 13 residues. Trimming removed 0 bases at V and 4 bases at J, with 6 bases between. Germline CDR1 and CDR2: MGHRA and YSYEKL. Here the CDR3 reads CASSQDVLYGYTF. The CDR3 DNA reads as TGCGCCAGCAGCCAAGATGTCCTCTATGGCTACACCTTC.

The V and J genes are TRBV5-3 and TRBJ1-2, with a possible D match to TRBD1 (5 bases). TRBV5-3 is an ORF for which the function is uncertain. The CDR3 totals 14 residues. Trimming pared 0 bases from V and 4 bases from J, leaving 10 bases between. The DNA for the CDR3 is TGTGCCAGAAGCTTGGTTGCAGGGTCCTATGGCTACACCTTC. Its protein product is CARSLVAGSYGYTF.

Worth noting for this clone: This specimen includes other DNA sequences encoding the same CDR3. The chain combines TRBV18 with TRBJ1-1, with no clear D. This CDR3 contains 13 residues. Germline loops: CDR1 KGHSH, CDR2 LQKENI. V was shortened by 5 bases and J by 0 bases, with 7 bases between the two germline ends. The CDR3 reads CASSSDMNTEAFF. The DNA for the CDR3 is TGTGCCAGCTCATCAGACATGAACACTGAAGCTTTCTTT.

This chain uses TRBV5-6 with TRBJ2-7, with 10 bases aligning to TRBD1. The V gene end was trimmed by 0 bases and the J gene end by 6 bases; junction bases not matched to a gene: 9. This CDR3 is 16 amino acids long. Germline V gene lookup returns CDR1 SGHDT and CDR2 YYEEEE. CDR3: CASSLGEGQGYFEQYF. Written as DNA, the CDR3 is TGTGCCAGCAGCTTGGGAGAGGGACAGGGGTATTTCGAGCAGTACTTC.

V and J are TRBV5-4 and TRBJ2-3, with TRBD2 identical over 9 bases. The CDR3 extends over 15 amino acids. Germline V lookup: CDR1 SGHNT, CDR2 YYREEE (reference sequence). J gave up 1 base and V 4 bases, and 4 bases lay outside the gene matches. For the CDR3, the DNA is TGTGCCAGCAGCCGTAGCGGGGGAGGCACAGATACGCAGTATTTT. This codes for CASSRSGGGTDTQYF. Using reference TRBV5-4 and TRBJ2-3 for the parts outside the CDR3, the full variable domain is ETGVTQSPTHLIKTRGQQVTLRCSSQSGHNTVSWYQQALGQGPQFIFQYYREEENGRGNFPPRFSGLQFPNYSSELNVNALELDDSALYLCASSRSGGGTDTQYFGPGTRLTVL.

The CDR3 reads CASTGTNLGTDTQYF. The CDR3 region has the DNA TGTGCCAGCACCGGGACTAATCTGGGAACAGATACGCAGTATTTT. The rearrangement links TRBV2 to TRBJ2-3; 7 nucleotides match TRBD2. Germline values: CDR1 SNHLY, CDR2 FYNNEI. The CDR3 loop spans 15 amino acids. J was trimmed by 3 bases and V by 7 bases; bases with no gene match: 10.

The rearrangement joins TRBV2 to TRBJ1-2, with a tentative D call TRBD1 (5 bases). Germline lookup yields CDR1 SNHLY and CDR2 FYNNEI. V lost 5 bases and J 4 bases, leaving 14 bases between the germline ends. CDR3 length: 14 amino acids. CDR3 nucleotide sequence: TGTGCCAGCAGTCCTCAGGTGGGGGGCTATGGCTACACCTTC. Its translation: CASSPQVGGYGYTF. The full variable domain, completed using reference TRBV2 and TRBJ1-2, is EPEVTQTPSHQVTQMGQEVILRCVPISNHLYFYWYRQILGQKVEFLVSFYNNEISEKSEIFDDQFSVERPDGSNFTLKIRSTKLEDSAMYFCASSPQVGGYGYTFGSGTRLTVV.

The chain is built from TRBV2 and TRBJ1-1, with 7 bases fitting TRBD1. Germline CDR1 reads SNHLY; CDR2 reads FYNNEI. The junction had 6 bases not matched to a gene; V was cut back by 10 bases and J by 4 bases. CDR3 length equals 12 residues. DNA of the CDR3: TGTGCCACCAAGGACAGGAGCACTGAAGCTTTCTTT. Encoded protein: CATKDRSTEAFF.

The chain uses TRBV9 and TRBJ2-7, with 9 nucleotides matching TRBD2. V dropped 0 bases and J dropped 11; count of bases not matched to a gene: 12. CDR3 length equals 15 residues. Germline V gene sequence: CDR1 SGDLS, CDR2 YYNGEE. The CDR3: CASSVAGTSGSPKYF. CDR3 in DNA: TGTGCCAGCAGCGTAGCTGGAACTAGCGGGTCCCCGAAGTACTTC.

The V gene is TRBV28, the J gene TRBJ1-1, with a possible D match to TRBD1 (5 bases). Per germline, CDR1 MDHEN and CDR2 SYDVKM. CDR3 length: 14 residues. V shed 8 bases and J shed 3 bases, with 16 bases lying between them. The chain's CDR3 is CASYLGGGDTEAFF. The CDR3 nucleotides are TGTGCCAGCTACCTCGGGGGTGGGGACACTGAAGCTTTCTTT.

The rearrangement uses TRBV30 and TRBJ1-2; D not resolved. Germline CDR1 reads GTSNPN; CDR2 reads SVGIG (reference sequence). V was cut by 0 bases and J by 4 bases, with 6 bases left in between. The length of the CDR3 is 12 residues. The CDR3 DNA reads as TGTGCCTGGAGTGTTTCTTCCTATGGCTACACCTTC. Its translation is CAWSVSSYGYTF.

This clone was recorded only once. Here the CDR3 reads CASSLRGATYEQYF. DNA for the CDR3: TGTGCCAGTAGTCTCCGGGGGGCTACCTACGAGCAGTACTTC. The chain links TRBV19 to TRBJ2-7; possible D gene TRBD2, 7 bases. V dropped 5 bases and J dropped 2 bases, with 13 bases sitting between them. CDR3 length equals 14 residues. Looked up from germline, CDR1 is LNHDA and CDR2 is SQIVND (reference sequence).

This chain connects TRBV5-4 to TRBJ1-2; TRBD1 matches 8 bases. This CDR3 has 16 residues. Germline assignment: CDR1 SGHNT and CDR2 YYREEE (reference sequence). V was pared by 0 bases and J by 0 bases, with 4 bases of the junction left unmatched. CDR3 in amino acids: CASSLGQGNANYGYTF. CDR3 nucleotide sequence: TGTGCCAGCAGCTTGGGACAGGGGAACGCTAACTATGGCTACACCTTC.

CDR3 loop: CASSRGVPYEQYF. For the CDR3, the DNA is TGTGCCAGCAGCCGGGGAGTTCCCTACGAGCAGTACTTC. The chain carries TRBV7-2 and TRBJ2-7; D may be TRBD2 (5 bases). The germline V and J ends were trimmed by 5 bases and 2 bases, with 10 bases remaining between them. Germline assignment: CDR1 SGHTA and CDR2 FQGNSA. This CDR3 has 13 residues. Full variable domain (outside the CDR3, taken from reference TRBV7-2 and TRBJ2-7): GAGVSQSPSNKVTEKGKDVELRCDPISGHTALYWYRQSLGQGLEFLIYFQGNSAPDKSGLPSDRFSAERTGGSVSTLTIQRTQQEDSAVYLCASSRGVPYEQYFGPGTRLTVT.

This chain uses TRBV2 with TRBJ1-2; 9 nucleotides agree with TRBD1. J lost 4 bases, V lost 6 bases, and 12 bases had no gene match. This CDR3 is built from 16 residues. The V gene's germline CDR1 is SNHLY and CDR2 FYNNEI. CDR3 sequence: CASRSGQGKLGYGYTF. CDR3 coding DNA: TGTGCCAGCAGGTCGGGACAGGGTAAACTCGGCTATGGCTACACCTTC.

The V gene is TRBV4-1, the J gene TRBJ2-6; the match to TRBD2 covers 7 bases. Trimming cost V 1 base and J 0 bases; bases outside gene matches: 9. Germline assignment: CDR1 MGHRA and CDR2 YSYEKL. The CDR3 spans 19 residues. The CDR3 nucleotides are TGCGCCAGCAGCCAAGTATTTCGGGGAGGGAACTCTGGGGCCAACGTCCTGACTTTC. Residues: CASSQVFRGGNSGANVLTF.

This chain joins TRBV7-9 and TRBJ1-2; no reliable D call. With 4 bases removed from V and 8 bases from J, the gap between germline ends came to 14 bases. The CDR3 consists of 13 residues. Germline V lookup: CDR1 SEHNR, CDR2 FQNEAQ (reference sequence). CDR3 bases: TGTGCCAGCAGCTCGGGGTTGGCGGGCGGCTACACCTTC. It translates to CASSSGLAGGYTF.

This chain uses TRBV10-1 with TRBJ2-1; TRBD1 agrees at 9 bases. Germline CDR1 WNHNN, CDR2 SYGVQD (reference sequence). There are 15 residues in the CDR3. Trimming took 4 bases from V and 12 from J; bases not matched to a gene: 13. CDR3 residues: CASSVRGQGLGGQFF. The CDR3 bases are TGCGCCAGCAGTGTTAGGGGACAGGGCCTCGGGGGGCAGTTCTTC.

V usage is TRBV10-3 and J usage is TRBJ2-1, with TRBD1 matching over 7 bases. J was trimmed by 1 base and V by 5 bases; bases with no gene match: 5. CDR3 size: 15 residues. The germline CDR1 and CDR2 sequences are ENHRY and SYGVKD. CDR3 sequence: CAISSQTGSYNEQFF. DNA for the CDR3: TGTGCCATCAGTAGTCAGACAGGGTCCTACAATGAGCAGTTCTTC.

The chain couples TRBV29-1 to TRBJ1-1; TRBD1 agrees at 9 bases. Germline V CDR1 and CDR2: SQVTM, ANQGSEA. CDR3 length: 12 residues. The junction had 4 bases not matched to a gene; V was cut back by 5 bases and J by 6 bases. The CDR3 sequence: CSVHGDRAEAFF. The CDR3 DNA follows: TGCAGCGTTCACGGGGACAGGGCTGAAGCTTTCTTT.

V is TRBV11-1 and J is TRBJ2-1; 14 bases are a match to TRBD2. Germline-derived CDR1 and CDR2 are SGHAT and FQDESV (reference sequence). V shed 5 bases and J 7 bases; nucleotides not matched to a gene: 10. The CDR3 extends over 17 amino acids. The CDR3 loop is CASSPLPGTSGSNEQFF. The CDR3 region has the DNA TGTGCCAGCAGCCCCCTGCCCGGGACTAGCGGGAGTAATGAGCAGTTCTTC. Drawing the rest from reference TRBV11-1 and TRBJ2-1, the complete variable domain is EAEVAQSPRYKITEKSQAVAFWCDPISGHATLYWYRQILGQGPELLVQFQDESVVDDSQLPKDRFSAERLKGVDSTLKIQPAELGDSAMYLCASSPLPGTSGSNEQFFGPGTRLTVL.